This T cell receptor (beta chain) was captured in a study of blood T cells in healthy people across ages. The CDR3 totals 14 residues. CDR1 and CDR2 from the germline V gene are PRHDT and FYEKMQ (reference sequence). The V segment lost 11 bases and the J segment 6 bases; nucleotides outside the gene matches: 13. Caucasian individuals from Russia who were healthy and aged about 6 to 95 acted as donors. It was about 9.4 milliliters of peripheral blood that were drawn from each donor. The authors ran a second PCR of roughly 6 to 12 cycles using a sample-barcoded 5' primer and a J-beta primer mix. Using its own MiXCR run on the 5' RACE reads, TCRdb lists one record per CDR3 protein. This table has approximately 810,000 distinct CDR3 sequences, more than 25% appearing once.

The clonotype was recovered from a woman of 80 years or more in good health. Sequenced: blood. This chain joins TRBV13 and TRBJ2-1, with 7 bases aligning to TRBD2. CDR3 sequence: CAGRASGEFNEQFF. DNA of the CDR3: TGTGCCGGACGGGCTAGCGGAGAATTCAATGAGCAGTTCTTC. The whole variable domain, filled in from reference TRBV13 and TRBJ2-1, reads AAGVIQSPRHLIKEKRETATLKCYPIPRHDTVYWYQQGPGQDPQFLISFYEKMQSDKGSIPDRFSAQQFSDYHSELNMSSLELGDSALYFCAGRASGEFNEQFFGPGTRLTVL.